The subject of this entry is one TCR beta chain. The V and J ends lost 0 bases and 4 bases respectively, with 6 bases between them. This CDR3 comprises 13 residues. Germline V gene sequence: CDR1 SEHNR, CDR2 FQNEAQ (reference sequence). This specimen comes from a study of T cell changes during pregnancy in multiple sclerosis. TCRdb's table, derived via immunoSEQ multiplex PCR, lists solely in-frame clones and lacks some. The profile shows about 51,000 clones, roughly 93% of them singletons. The chain combines TRBV7-9 with TRBJ2-5; possibly TRBD2 for D (6 bases). This clonotype was obtained from a female donor with multiple sclerosis, enrolled in a pregnancy study. The source was peripheral blood, collected in the second trimester of pregnancy. The CDR3 spells CASSLAGGETQYF. CDR3 coding DNA: TGTGCCAGCAGCTTAGCGGGAGGAGAGACCCAGTACTTC.